Sequencing of this TCR beta chain was carried out in a study of radiation and T cells in renal cell carcinoma. Broader study findings: Pretreatment tumor biopsies were lacking, so baseline clonotypes are unknown. Top tumor clonotypes rose in blood 2 weeks post-radiation, then contracted.

V was shortened by 0 bases and J by 5 bases, with 13 bases between the two germline ends. The V gene's germline CDR1 is MNHEY and CDR2 SVGAGI. There are 16 residues in the CDR3. Libraries were prepared by immunoSEQ multiplex PCR; TCRdb keeps only in-frame clonotypes and omits some of them. The sample records 100,000 to 150,000 clones, over 75% being singletons. Concerning this clone: Its cognate antigen is unknown.

Time point defined: blood 2 weeks post-SBRT. Stated treatment: 15 Gy SBRT to primary tumor, nephrectomy 4 weeks later. Clear cell pathology was present in this patient's renal cell carcinoma. The material sequenced was blood, taken from a patient whose treatment included radiotherapy and nephrectomy. This clonotype originated in a man in his fifties or sixties with renal cell carcinoma. V usage is TRBV6-5 and J usage is TRBJ2-2; D possibly uses TRBD1 or TRBD2 (6 bases each). CDR3 nucleotide sequence: TGTGCCAGCAGTTACTCCGGGGGCGGAGCTACCGGGGAGCTGTTTTTT. Residues: CASSYSGGGATGELFF.